The next 17 T cell receptor beta chains were all read from a single sample in a study of cytomegalovirus exposure and HLA in healthy donors. The PCR used 60 Vbeta and 13 Jbeta primers. Clones were sequenced by immunoSEQ multiplex PCR, and TCRdb holds only the in-frame ones, with some missing. The table lists 100,000 to 150,000 clones, around four fifths of them singletons. Material for sequencing was PBMCs. These receptors all stem from a female donor in good health and CMV-seronegative.

This clone came up a few times. J is TRBJ1-3 and V is TRBV30, with D unresolved. V lost 5 bases and J 0 bases, leaving 5 bases between the germline ends. Looked up from germline, CDR1 is GTSNPN and CDR2 is SVGIG (reference sequence). This CDR3 comprises 12 residues. The CDR3 sequence: CAWGSSGNTIYF. CDR3 in DNA: TGTGCCTGGGGGAGCTCTGGAAACACCATATATTTT.

This chain connects TRBV27 to TRBJ1-5; D unclear. V was cut by 0 bases and J by 2 bases, with 8 bases left in between. The CDR3 runs 15 residues. Germline CDR1 MNHEY, CDR2 SMNVEV (reference sequence). The CDR3, as DNA: TGTGCCAGCAGTTTATCGGGAGAGGGCAATCAGCCCCAGCATTTT. Translated, it gives CASSLSGEGNQPQHF.

This clone was observed a few times. The J gene is TRBJ2-5, the V gene TRBV19; maybe TRBD1 (5 bases). This CDR3 is 13 amino acids long. Looked up from germline, CDR1 is LNHDA and CDR2 is SQIVND (reference sequence). Trimming left V 3 bases short and J 2 bases short, with 7 bases between. This CDR3 reads CASSMGQQETQYF. The CDR3 nucleotides are TGTGCCAGTAGTATGGGGCAGCAAGAGACCCAGTACTTC.

Only one count was recorded for this clone. This chain links TRBV15 with TRBJ1-2; TRBD1 matches 8 bases. The CDR3 has 12 amino acids. J was trimmed by 6 bases and V by 6 bases; bases with no gene match: 3. Looked up from germline, CDR1 is LNHNV and CDR2 is YYDKDF (reference sequence). For the CDR3, the DNA is TGTGCCACCAGTTCAGGGGGCGATGGCTACACCTTC. This translates into CATSSGGDGYTF.

The chain employs TRBV28 and TRBJ1-1; 9 bases line up with TRBD1. J was trimmed by 5 bases and V by 4 bases; bases with no gene match: 8. The CDR3 has 15 amino acids. CDR1 is MDHEN, CDR2 SYDVKM, per germline. The CDR3 DNA is TGTGCCAGCAGTTCGATCGGGACAGGGAGGACTGAAGCTTTCTTT. Its protein is CASSSIGTGRTEAFF.

The chain's CDR3 is CASSSSRDRLTDTQYF. The CDR3 bases are TGTGCCAGCAGCTCGAGCCGGGACAGACTAACAGATACGCAGTATTTT. The gene calls are TRBV5-4 and TRBJ2-3, with 7 bases aligning to TRBD1. V shed 3 bases and J 3 bases; nucleotides not matched to a gene: 10. Germline values: CDR1 SGHNT, CDR2 YYREEE (reference sequence). CDR3 length equals 16 residues.

J is TRBJ2-1 and V is TRBV5-1; TRBD2 matches 9 bases. The CDR3 contains 17 residues. Per germline, CDR1 SGHRS and CDR2 YFSETQ. Trimming removed 1 base from V and 1 base from J; junction bases left unmatched: 6. CDR3 region: CASSLLTSGSSYNEQFF. The CDR3 nucleotides are TGCGCCAGCAGCTTGTTGACTAGCGGAAGTTCCTACAATGAGCAGTTCTTC.

This clone was detected only once. The rearrangement uses TRBV5-1 and TRBJ1-3, with TRBD1 matching 10 bases. After removal of 2 bases from V and 0 bases from J, the junction contained 5 bases not matched to a gene. The CDR3 covers 17 residues. CDR1 SGHRS and CDR2 YFSETQ come from the germline V gene. The CDR3 region has the DNA TGCGCCAGCAGCTTAGGTGGGACAGGGGTCTCTGGAAACACCATATATTTT. As protein: CASSLGGTGVSGNTIYF.

The chain recombines TRBV5-4 with TRBJ2-1; 7 nucleotides match TRBD2. The length of the CDR3 is 15 residues. Unmatched junction bases numbered 7, after V lost 4 bases and J lost 3 bases. The V gene's germline CDR1 is SGHNT and CDR2 YYREEE (reference sequence). CDR3 bases: TGTGCCAGCAGCCCTCCGGGAGGACTCTACAATGAGCAGTTCTTC. This translates into CASSPPGGLYNEQFF.

CDR3 coding DNA: TGTGCCAGCAGCTTTGGCCGTTCCTACGAGCAGTACTTC. Translation gives CASSFGRSYEQYF. The rearrangement joins TRBV7-2 to TRBJ2-7; D not resolved. Trimming cost V 3 bases and J 1 base, with 7 bases left between them. There are 13 residues in the CDR3. From germline, CDR1 is SGHTA and CDR2 FQGNSA.

The chain has TRBV2 and TRBJ2-5; TRBD1 matches at 9 bases. The length of the CDR3 is 12 residues. V dropped 7 bases and J dropped 4; count of bases not matched to a gene: 1. Germline lookup yields CDR1 SNHLY and CDR2 FYNNEI. CDR3 residues: CASKTGGETQYF. CDR3 sequence (DNA): TGTGCCAGCAAGACAGGGGGAGAGACCCAGTACTTC.

This clone was seen more than once but under ten times. V usage is TRBV5-4 and J usage is TRBJ2-3; D is possibly TRBD2 (6 bases). The CDR3 consists of 15 residues. Germline V gene data show CDR1 as SGHNT and CDR2 as YYREEE (reference sequence). V was shortened by 4 bases and J by 1 base, with 13 bases between the two germline ends. The CDR3 region is CASSAGLTGTDTQYF. The DNA for the CDR3 is TGTGCCAGCAGCGCGGGACTCACAGGCACAGATACGCAGTATTTT.

The chain carries TRBV5-8 and TRBJ1-4; D is perhaps TRBD1 (5 bases). V dropped 2 bases and J dropped 4 bases, with 12 bases sitting between them. From germline, CDR1 is SGHTS and CDR2 YDEGEE. CDR3 length: 15 residues. The CDR3 DNA reads as TGTGCCAGCAGCTTCAGGACACGCGATAATGAAAAACTGTTTTTT. This codes for CASSFRTRDNEKLFF. The entire variable domain, with the rest obtained from reference TRBV5-8 and TRBJ1-4, is as follows: EAGVTQSPTHLIKTRGQQATLRCSPISGHTSVYWYQQALGLGLQFLLWYDEGEERNRGNFPPRFSGRQFPNYSSELNVNALELEDSALYLCASSFRTRDNEKLFFGSGTQLSVL.

The CDR3 region is CASSVAEGFSTDTQYF. CDR3 bases: TGTGCCAGCAGCGTAGCTGAGGGATTTAGCACAGATACGCAGTATTTT. V is TRBV9 and J is TRBJ2-3; tentative D call: TRBD2 (5 bases). This CDR3 spans 16 amino acids. Germline V gives CDR1 SGDLS, CDR2 YYNGEE. The V end lost 0 bases, the J end lost 0 bases, and 11 bases lay between the germline ends.

This sequence joins TRBV4-3 and TRBJ2-1; 9 positions agree with TRBD2. Trimming removed 0 bases from V and 0 bases from J; junction bases left unmatched: 12. The CDR3 has 20 amino acids. Looked up from germline, CDR1 is LGHNA and CDR2 is YSLEER. CDR3 region: CASSQDPISGSTSSYNEQFF. The CDR3 coding sequence is TGCGCCAGCAGCCAAGATCCCATTAGCGGGAGTACAAGCTCCTACAATGAGCAGTTCTTC.

The rearrangement links TRBV2 to TRBJ1-2; D may be TRBD1 (5 bases). The V gene lost 2 bases and the J gene lost 9 bases, with 16 bases spanning the gap. CDR1 SNHLY and CDR2 FYNNEI come from the germline V gene. The CDR3 has 14 amino acids. The CDR3 nucleotides are TGTGCCAGCAGTGAAAAGAAGGGGACTTTTCGCTACACCTTC. This gives the protein CASSEKKGTFRYTF.

J is TRBJ1-2 and V is TRBV6-5; TRBD1 might be the D (6 bases). The CDR3 is 16 amino acids. Germline loops: CDR1 MNHEY, CDR2 SVGAGI. V gave up 0 bases and J gave up 4 bases, with 15 bases separating them. The CDR3 coding sequence is TGTGCCAGCAGTTACTCGAAGCGGACAGCCCTCTATGGCTACACCTTC. It specifies CASSYSKRTALYGYTF.